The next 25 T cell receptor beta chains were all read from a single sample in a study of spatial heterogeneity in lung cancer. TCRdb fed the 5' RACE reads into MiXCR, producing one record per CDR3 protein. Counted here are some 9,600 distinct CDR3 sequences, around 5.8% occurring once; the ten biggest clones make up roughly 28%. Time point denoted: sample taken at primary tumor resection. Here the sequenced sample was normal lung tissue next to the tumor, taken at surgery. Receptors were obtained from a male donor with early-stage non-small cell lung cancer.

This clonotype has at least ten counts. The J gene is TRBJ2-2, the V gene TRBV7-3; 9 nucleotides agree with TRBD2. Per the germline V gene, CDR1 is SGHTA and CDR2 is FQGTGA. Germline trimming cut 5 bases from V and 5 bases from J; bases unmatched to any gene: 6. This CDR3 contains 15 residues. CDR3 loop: CASSRGLAVTGELFF. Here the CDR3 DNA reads TGTGCCAGCAGCAGGGGACTAGCAGTAACCGGGGAGCTGTTTTTT.

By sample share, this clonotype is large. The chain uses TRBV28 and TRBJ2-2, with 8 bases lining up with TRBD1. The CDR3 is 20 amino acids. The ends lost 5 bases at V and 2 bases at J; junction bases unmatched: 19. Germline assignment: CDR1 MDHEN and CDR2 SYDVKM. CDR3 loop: CASSLSWAGGGPKNTGELFF. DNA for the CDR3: TGTGCCAGCAGTCTCTCCTGGGCAGGGGGCGGACCAAAAAACACCGGGGAGCTGTTTTTT.

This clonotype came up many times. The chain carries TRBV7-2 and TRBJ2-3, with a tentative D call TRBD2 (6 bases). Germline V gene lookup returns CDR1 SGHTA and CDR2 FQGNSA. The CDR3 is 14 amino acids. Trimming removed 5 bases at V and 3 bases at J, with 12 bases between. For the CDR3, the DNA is TGTGCCAGCAGCGTAGGACTAATAACAGATACGCAGTATTTT. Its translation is CASSVGLITDTQYF.

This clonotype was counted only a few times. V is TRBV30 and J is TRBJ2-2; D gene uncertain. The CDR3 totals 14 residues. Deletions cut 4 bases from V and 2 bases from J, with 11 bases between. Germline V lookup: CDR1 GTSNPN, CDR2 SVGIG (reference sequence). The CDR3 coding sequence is TGTGCCTGGATCCCTGATATCAACACCGGGGAGCTGTTTTTT. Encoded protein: CAWIPDINTGELFF. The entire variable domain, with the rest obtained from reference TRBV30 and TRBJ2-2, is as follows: SQTIHQWPATLVQPVGSPLSLECTVEGTSNPNLYWYRQAAGRGLQLLFYSVGIGQISSEVPQNLSASRPQDRQFILSSKKLLLSDSGFYLCAWIPDINTGELFFGEGSRLTVL.

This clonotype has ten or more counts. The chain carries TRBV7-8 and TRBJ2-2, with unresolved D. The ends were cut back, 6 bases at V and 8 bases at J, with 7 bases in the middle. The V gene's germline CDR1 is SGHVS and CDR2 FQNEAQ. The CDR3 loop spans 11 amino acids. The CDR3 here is CASSPRGELFF. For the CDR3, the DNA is TGTGCCAGCAGTCCAAGGGGGGAGCTGTTTTTT. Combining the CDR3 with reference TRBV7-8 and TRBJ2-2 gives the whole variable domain GAGVSQSPRYKVAKRGQDVALRCDPISGHVSLFWYQQALGQGPEFLTYFQNEAQLDKSGLPSDRFFAERPEGSVSTLKIQRTQQEDSAVYLCASSPRGELFFGEGSRLTVL.

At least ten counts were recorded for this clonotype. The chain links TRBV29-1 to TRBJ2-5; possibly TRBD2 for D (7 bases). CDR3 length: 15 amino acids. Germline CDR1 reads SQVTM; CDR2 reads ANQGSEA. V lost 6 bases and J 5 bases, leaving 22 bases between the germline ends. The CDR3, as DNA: TGCAGCGTCAGAAGCGGGGACACCCATTGGGAGACCCAGTACTTC. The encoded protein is CSVRSGDTHWETQYF.

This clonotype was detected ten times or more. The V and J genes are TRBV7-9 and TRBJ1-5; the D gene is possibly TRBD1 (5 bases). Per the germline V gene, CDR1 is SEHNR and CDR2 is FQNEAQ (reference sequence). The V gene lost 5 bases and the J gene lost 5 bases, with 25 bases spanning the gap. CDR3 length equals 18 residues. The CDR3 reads CASSPGRAGRDIYQPQHF. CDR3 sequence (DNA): TGTGCCAGCAGCCCGGGACGGGCGGGCCGGGATATTTATCAGCCCCAGCATTTT.

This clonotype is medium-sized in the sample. Here the CDR3 reads CASRNRVGQPQHF. DNA for the CDR3: TGTGCCAGCAGGAACAGGGTAGGGCAGCCCCAGCATTTT. The genes are TRBV7-2 and TRBJ1-5, with D possibly matching TRBD1 (6 bases). CDR3 length: 13 residues. The V and J ends lost 6 bases and 7 bases respectively, with 13 bases between them. Per germline, CDR1 SGHTA and CDR2 FQGNSA.

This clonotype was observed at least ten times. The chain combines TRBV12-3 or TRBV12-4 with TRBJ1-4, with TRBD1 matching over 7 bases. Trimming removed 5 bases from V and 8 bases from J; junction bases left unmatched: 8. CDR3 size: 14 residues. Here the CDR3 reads CASSQDRIEEKLFF. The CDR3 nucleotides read TGTGCCAGCAGTCAGGACAGGATAGAAGAAAAACTGTTTTTT.

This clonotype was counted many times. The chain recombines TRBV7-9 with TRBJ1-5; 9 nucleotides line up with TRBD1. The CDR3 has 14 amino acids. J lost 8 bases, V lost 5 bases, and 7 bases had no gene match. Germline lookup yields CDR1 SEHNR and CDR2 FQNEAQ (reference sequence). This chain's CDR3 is CASSLGTGREPQHF. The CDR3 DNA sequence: TGTGCCAGCAGCCTCGGGACAGGGAGGGAGCCCCAGCATTTT. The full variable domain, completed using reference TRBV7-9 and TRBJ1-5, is DTGVSQNPRHKITKRGQNVTFRCDPISEHNRLYWYRQTLGQGPEFLTYFQNEAQLEKSRLLSDRFSAERPKGSFSTLEIQRTEQGDSAMYLCASSLGTGREPQHFGDGTRLSIL.

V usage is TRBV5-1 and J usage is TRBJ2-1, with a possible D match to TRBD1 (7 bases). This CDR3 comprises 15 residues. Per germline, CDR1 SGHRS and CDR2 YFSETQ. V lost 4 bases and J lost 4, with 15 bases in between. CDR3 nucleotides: TGCGCCAGCAGCCTGGAGGGGGCTGGTTACAATGAGCAGTTCTTC. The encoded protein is CASSLEGAGYNEQFF.

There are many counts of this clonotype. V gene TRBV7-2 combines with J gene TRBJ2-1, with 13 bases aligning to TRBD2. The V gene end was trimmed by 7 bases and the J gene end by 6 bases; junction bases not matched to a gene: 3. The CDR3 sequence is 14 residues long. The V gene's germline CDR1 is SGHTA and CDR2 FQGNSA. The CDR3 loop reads CASTTSGGGNEQFF. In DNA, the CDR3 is TGTGCCAGCACCACTAGCGGGGGGGGCAATGAGCAGTTCTTC.

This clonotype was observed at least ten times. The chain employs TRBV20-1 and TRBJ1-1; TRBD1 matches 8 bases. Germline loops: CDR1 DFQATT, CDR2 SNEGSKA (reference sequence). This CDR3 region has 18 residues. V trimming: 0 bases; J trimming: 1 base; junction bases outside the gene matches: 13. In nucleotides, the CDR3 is TGCAGTGCTAGAGATAAGGACAGGGTGTTCGGGCCGAACACTGAAGCTTTCTTT. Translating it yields CSARDKDRVFGPNTEAFF.

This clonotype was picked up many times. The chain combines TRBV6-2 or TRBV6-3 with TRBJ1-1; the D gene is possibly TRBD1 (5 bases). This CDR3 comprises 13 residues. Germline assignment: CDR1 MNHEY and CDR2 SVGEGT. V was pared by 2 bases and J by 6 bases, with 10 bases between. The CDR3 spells CASSYRRDAEAFF. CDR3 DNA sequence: TGTGCCAGCAGTTACAGAAGGGACGCTGAAGCTTTCTTT.

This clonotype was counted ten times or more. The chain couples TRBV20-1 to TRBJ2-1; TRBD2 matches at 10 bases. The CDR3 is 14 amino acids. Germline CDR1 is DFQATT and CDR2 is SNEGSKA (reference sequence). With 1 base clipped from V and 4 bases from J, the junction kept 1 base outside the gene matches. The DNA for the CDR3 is TGCAGTGCTAGAGGTAGCGGGAGGTACAATGAGCAGTTCTTC. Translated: CSARGSGRYNEQFF.

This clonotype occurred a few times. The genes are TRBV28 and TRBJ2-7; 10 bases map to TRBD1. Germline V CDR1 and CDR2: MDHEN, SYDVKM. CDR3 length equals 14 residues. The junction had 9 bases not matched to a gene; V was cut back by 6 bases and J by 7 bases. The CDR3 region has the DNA TGTGCCAGCAGCCTGGACAGGGGGGCCAGTGAGCAGTACTTC. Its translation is CASSLDRGASEQYF.

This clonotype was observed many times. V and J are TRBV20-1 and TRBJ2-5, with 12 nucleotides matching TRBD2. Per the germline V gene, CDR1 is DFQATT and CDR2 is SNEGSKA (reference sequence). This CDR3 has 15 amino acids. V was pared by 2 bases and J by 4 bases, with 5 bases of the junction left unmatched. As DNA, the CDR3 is TGCAGTGCTAGACTAGCGGGGGGGCTGCGAGAGACCCAGTACTTC. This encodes CSARLAGGLRETQYF.

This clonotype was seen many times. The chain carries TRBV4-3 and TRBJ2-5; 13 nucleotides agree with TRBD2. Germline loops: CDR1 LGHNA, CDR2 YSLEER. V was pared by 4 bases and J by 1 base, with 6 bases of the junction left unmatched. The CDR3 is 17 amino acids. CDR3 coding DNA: TGCGCCAGCAGCCCCCGACTAGCGGGGGGCACCCAAGAGACCCAGTACTTC. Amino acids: CASSPRLAGGTQETQYF.

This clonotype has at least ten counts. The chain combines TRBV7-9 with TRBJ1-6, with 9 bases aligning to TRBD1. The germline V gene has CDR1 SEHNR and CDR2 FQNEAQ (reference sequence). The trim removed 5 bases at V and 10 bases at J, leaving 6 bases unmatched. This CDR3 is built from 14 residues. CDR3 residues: CASSVDRGGSPLHF. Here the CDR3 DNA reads TGTGCCAGCAGCGTGGACAGGGGTGGCTCACCCCTCCACTTT.

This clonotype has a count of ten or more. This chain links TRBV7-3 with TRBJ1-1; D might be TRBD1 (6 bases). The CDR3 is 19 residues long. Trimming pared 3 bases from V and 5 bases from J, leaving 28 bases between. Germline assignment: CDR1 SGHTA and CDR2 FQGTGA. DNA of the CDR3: TGTGCCAGCAGCTTGTTCGGCGGACAGAGTCAAGGAGTCCTGACTGAAGCTTTCTTT. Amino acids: CASSLFGGQSQGVLTEAFF.

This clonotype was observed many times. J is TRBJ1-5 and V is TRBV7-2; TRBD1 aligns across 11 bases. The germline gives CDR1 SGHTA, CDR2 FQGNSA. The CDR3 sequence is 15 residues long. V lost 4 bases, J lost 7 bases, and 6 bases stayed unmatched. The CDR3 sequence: CASSSGQGAWQPQHF. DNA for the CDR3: TGTGCCAGCAGCTCCGGACAGGGGGCTTGGCAGCCCCAGCATTTT.

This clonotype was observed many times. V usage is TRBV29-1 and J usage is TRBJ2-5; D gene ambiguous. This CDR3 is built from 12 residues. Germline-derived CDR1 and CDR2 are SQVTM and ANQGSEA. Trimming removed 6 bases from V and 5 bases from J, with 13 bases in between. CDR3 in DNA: TGCAGCGTAAACACCCCCCCCGAGACCCAGTACTTC. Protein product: CSVNTPPETQYF.

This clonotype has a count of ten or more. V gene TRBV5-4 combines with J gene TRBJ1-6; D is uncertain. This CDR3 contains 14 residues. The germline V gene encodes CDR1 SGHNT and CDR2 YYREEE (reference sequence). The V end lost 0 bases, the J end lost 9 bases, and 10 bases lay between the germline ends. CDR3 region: CASSLDEGSSPLHF. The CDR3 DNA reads TGTGCCAGCAGCTTGGACGAGGGAAGTTCACCCCTCCACTTT.

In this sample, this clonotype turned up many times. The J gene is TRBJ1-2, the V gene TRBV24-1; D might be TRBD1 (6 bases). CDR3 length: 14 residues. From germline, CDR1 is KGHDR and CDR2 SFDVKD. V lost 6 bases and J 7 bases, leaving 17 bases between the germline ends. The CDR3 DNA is TGTGCCACCAGTACACAGGGCAGTAGTGGTGGCTACACCTTC. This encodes CATSTQGSSGGYTF.

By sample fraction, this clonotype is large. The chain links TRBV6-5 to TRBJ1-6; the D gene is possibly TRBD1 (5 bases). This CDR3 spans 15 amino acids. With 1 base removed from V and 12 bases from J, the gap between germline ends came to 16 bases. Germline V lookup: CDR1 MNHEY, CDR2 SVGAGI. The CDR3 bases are TGTGCCAGCAGTTACTTAGCAGGGAATATTCAACCCCTCCACTTT. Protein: CASSYLAGNIQPLHF.